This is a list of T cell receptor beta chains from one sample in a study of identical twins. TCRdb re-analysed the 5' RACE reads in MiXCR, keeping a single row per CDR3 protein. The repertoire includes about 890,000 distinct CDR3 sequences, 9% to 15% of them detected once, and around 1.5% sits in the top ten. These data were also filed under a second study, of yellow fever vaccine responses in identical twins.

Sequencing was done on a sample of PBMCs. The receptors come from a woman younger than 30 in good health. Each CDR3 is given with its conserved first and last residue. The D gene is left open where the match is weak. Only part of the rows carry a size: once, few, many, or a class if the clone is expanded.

TGTGCCAGCGGGGCCCCTGACAGTTACAATGAGCAGTTCTTC	CASGAPDSYNEQFF	TRBJ2-1	few	NA	TRBV2
TGTGCCAGCAGCAGTGCCCAACCGGAGACCCAGTACTTC	CASSSAQPETQYF	TRBJ2-5	NA	NA	TRBV3-1
TGTGCCAGCAATCAACAGGGAATTGGAAACACCATATATTTT	CASNQQGIGNTIYF	TRBJ1-3	few	NA	TRBV12-3/TRBV12-4
TGCAGTGCTGACTCGGAATGGCGGGGGGGCCAACCGACAGATACGCAGTATTTT	CSADSEWRGGQPTDTQYF	TRBJ2-3	NA	TRBD2	TRBV20-1
TGTGCCAGCAGCAAACTCGGACTAGCGGGTTCCTACGAGCAGTACTTC	CASSKLGLAGSYEQYF	TRBJ2-7	few	TRBD2	TRBV6-1
TGTGCCAGCAGCTACGAAGCAGGGGAGCTGTTTTTT	CASSYEAGELFF	TRBJ2-2	NA	NA	TRBV7-9
TGCGCCAGCAGCTGGGGGCGATCAACTAATGAAAAACTGTTTTTT	CASSWGRSTNEKLFF	TRBJ1-4	NA	NA	TRBV5-1
TGCGCCAGCAGCTTGGCAGGGTGGCAAGAGACCCAGTACTTC	CASSLAGWQETQYF	TRBJ2-5	many	NA	TRBV5-1
TGTGCCAGCAGCTTACTAGCGGGCCAAGAGACCCAGTACTTC	CASSLLAGQETQYF	TRBJ2-5	many	TRBD2	TRBV7-6
TGCAGTGCAAACCGCCGGGACAGGGGCCACTATAGCAATCAGCCCCAGCATTTT	CSANRRDRGHYSNQPQHF	TRBJ1-5	few	TRBD1	TRBV20-1
TGTGCCAGCAGCTCCTCGGGACTAGCGGGATCGAATGAGCAGTTCTTC	CASSSSGLAGSNEQFF	TRBJ2-1	few	TRBD2	TRBV7-8
TGTGCCAGCAGGACGGACAGGCGATCGAACACTGAAGCTTTCTTT	CASRTDRRSNTEAFF	TRBJ1-1	many	TRBD1	TRBV6-1
TGTGCCAGCAGTTCACCCCAAGTCTCCCTGACTGGAGATACGCAGTATTTT	CASSSPQVSLTGDTQYF	TRBJ2-3	few	NA	TRBV12-3/TRBV12-4
TGTGCCAGCAGCCAATGGGGGAACTATGGCTACACCTTC	CASSQWGNYGYTF	TRBJ1-2	many	NA	TRBV3-1
TGCAGCGTTGAAAGGGACAGCTTCCCCTACGAGCAGTACTTC	CSVERDSFPYEQYF	TRBJ2-7	NA	TRBD1	TRBV29-1
TGTGCCAGCAGTCCGGGGGTGCTTTTTGGGTCCTACAATGAGCAGTTCTTC	CASSPGVLFGSYNEQFF	TRBJ2-1	NA	NA	TRBV12-3/TRBV12-4
TGTGCCAGCAGGCCGGCTGGGGGGCACAGCACCGGGGAGCTGTTTTTT	CASRPAGGHSTGELFF	TRBJ2-2	few	NA	TRBV2
TGCAGTGCTGGAGGGAACAGGGCCAATGAGCAGTTCTTC	CSAGGNRANEQFF	TRBJ2-1	few	NA	TRBV20-1
TGTGCCAGCAGCTTAGGTCCGGGGACAGGGAGCCTGGCCAAAAACATTCAGTACTTC	CASSLGPGTGSLAKNIQYF	TRBJ2-4	NA	TRBD1	TRBV7-3
TGTGCCAGCAGCTTAAAGGGCACCCGGACAGGGGACACCGGGGAGCTGTTTTTT	CASSLKGTRTGDTGELFF	TRBJ2-2	NA	TRBD1	TRBV11-1
TGCAGTGCCGGTACTCCGACCAGAGGGGATCAGCCCCAGCATTTT	CSAGTPTRGDQPQHF	TRBJ1-5	NA	NA	TRBV20-1
TGTGCCAGCAGCCAAACTAGCGGGGGGGCAGGGAGCACAGATACGCAGTATTTT	CASSQTSGGAGSTDTQYF	TRBJ2-3	NA	TRBD2	TRBV27
TGCAGCGTAACTACTCGGGACAGCGTGTACCAAGAGACCCAGTACTTC	CSVTTRDSVYQETQYF	TRBJ2-5	NA	TRBD1	TRBV29-1
TGTGCCAGCAGCCTCCGGGGACCTACCCTTTACCCAGATACGCAGTATTTT	CASSLRGPTLYPDTQYF	TRBJ2-3	NA	NA	TRBV5-4
TGCGCCAGCAGCTTGGTTGCCAGGCGGGACACCGGGGAGCTGTTTTTT	CASSLVARRDTGELFF	TRBJ2-2	NA	NA	TRBV5-1
TGTGCCAGCAGTAGGACTAGCGGGAGAGAGACCCAGTACTTC	CASSRTSGRETQYF	TRBJ2-5	many	TRBD2	TRBV12-3/TRBV12-4
TGTGCCAGCAGCCGACTTGGGAGTTCCGGGAGGGCCCGGGATACGCAGTATTTT	CASSRLGSSGRARDTQYF	TRBJ2-3	NA	TRBD2	TRBV28
TGTGCCAGCACGGGGGGAGTCCATGAGCAGTTCTTC	CASTGGVHEQFF	TRBJ2-1	NA	TRBD2	TRBV3-1
TGCGCCAGCAGCTTGGGGGGTACTAGCACCGCCTCCTACAATGAGCAGTTCTTC	CASSLGGTSTASYNEQFF	TRBJ2-1	few	NA	TRBV5-1
TGTGCCAGCAGTTCGGGACAGGACTATGGCTACACCTTC	CASSSGQDYGYTF	TRBJ1-2	many	TRBD1	TRBV12-3/TRBV12-4
TGCAGCGGACTCGGCAGGGACATTCAGTACTTC	CSGLGRDIQYF	TRBJ2-4	many	NA	TRBV29-1
TGTGCCACCAGCAGAGCACTTGCTAGCGGGAGTGAAGATGAGCAGTTCTTC	CATSRALASGSEDEQFF	TRBJ2-1	NA	TRBD2	TRBV15
TGCGCCAGCAGCCAAGATGGCCCGGGGGGATGGAGAGATACGCAGTATTTT	CASSQDGPGGWRDTQYF	TRBJ2-3	many	TRBD2	TRBV4-1
TGTGCCAGCAGCCAGGGTAGCGGGGGGGATCGCACAGATACGCAGTATTTT	CASSQGSGGDRTDTQYF	TRBJ2-3	NA	TRBD2	TRBV4-2
TGCGCCAGCAGCTTGGAGGGACAGAACAATCAGCCCCAGCATTTT	CASSLEGQNNQPQHF	TRBJ1-5	many	TRBD1	TRBV5-1
TGTGCCAGCAGCCGAAAACAACCCGGGACAGGGGTCTGGCAGGGTAGCAATCAGCCCCAGCATTTT	CASSRKQPGTGVWQGSNQPQHF	TRBJ1-5	NA	TRBD1	TRBV4-2
TGCAGCGTTCGGTATACCGGCTACGAGCAGTACTTC	CSVRYTGYEQYF	TRBJ2-7	NA	NA	TRBV29-1
TGCAGTGCACCCGGACAGTATTTCTCTGGGGCCAACGTCCTGACTTTC	CSAPGQYFSGANVLTF	TRBJ2-6	NA	NA	TRBV20-1
TGTGCCAGCAGCCCCGGCGCGGGGAGCACCGGGGAGCTGTTTTTT	CASSPGAGSTGELFF	TRBJ2-2	many	NA	TRBV13
TGCAGCGTCCAAAGGGACAGATATGGCTACACCTTC	CSVQRDRYGYTF	TRBJ1-2	NA	TRBD1	TRBV29-1
TGCAGCGTTTGGCCCAAGGGCAAAACCTACAATGAGCAGTTCTTC	CSVWPKGKTYNEQFF	TRBJ2-1	NA	NA	TRBV29-1
TGCAGTGCTAGAGGCGGTAGACAAGAGACCCAGTACTTC	CSARGGRQETQYF	TRBJ2-5	many	NA	TRBV20-1
TGTGCCATCGGGGGGGGGAGCCTCTCTGGAAACACCATATATTTT	CAIGGGSLSGNTIYF	TRBJ1-3	once	NA	TRBV12-3/TRBV12-4
TGTGCCAGCAGCGCCCTGACTGTCCAAGAGACCCAGTACTTC	CASSALTVQETQYF	TRBJ2-5	few	NA	TRBV5-6
TGTGCCAGCAGCTTCTCGGCTATCAATGAGCAGTTCTTC	CASSFSAINEQFF	TRBJ2-1	many	NA	TRBV13
TGCAGTGCTAGAGAAGCACACCAAGAGACCCAGTACTTC	CSAREAHQETQYF	TRBJ2-5	NA	NA	TRBV20-1